This T cell receptor beta chain was documented in a study of blood T cell repertoires in COVID-19. Study summary: T cells, B-cell-depleted T cells, or PBMCs supplied cDNA or gDNA.

Under the authors' procedure: Amplified reference gene primers provided the basis for estimating nucleated cell counts. Method: immunoSEQ multiplex PCR; TCRdb's copy keeps in-frame clones and lacks some. V, J and clone size are taken as reported in that table, and D and trimming were inferred from the DNA itself. The sample includes roughly 200,000 clones, roughly 88% of them seen just once. Trimming took 1 base from V and 4 from J; bases not matched to a gene: 5. CDR1 and CDR2 from the germline V gene are SEHNR and FQNEAQ (reference sequence). The CDR3 contains 15 residues. Sequences were obtained from peripheral blood. This chain joins TRBV7-9 and TRBJ1-2, with 8 bases aligning to TRBD1. The source is a man aged 18 to 30 with active or convalescent COVID-19. Here the CDR3 DNA reads TGTGCCAGCAGCTTAGGGACAGGGCTCACCTATGGCTACACCTTC. Translated, it gives CASSLGTGLTYGYTF.